This is a list of T cell receptor beta chains from one sample in a study of identical twins. In TCRdb, the 5' RACE reads were re-called with MiXCR into one record per CDR3 protein. The sample yields hundreds of thousands of distinct CDR3 sequences, 7% to 7.5% seen once. These same records also appear under a second study, on yellow fever vaccine responses in identical twins.

Material: PBMCs. The receptor source for this set is a woman aged 18-30 years in good health. Each CDR3 is given with its conserved first and last residue. Each record gives: D gene, clone size, V gene, CDR3 length, J gene, CDR3 protein, CDR3 DNA. The D gene is left open where the match is weak. Only part of the rows carry a size: once, few, many, or a class if the clone is expanded.

.	.	TRBV20-1	14	TRBJ1-1	CSARGGSSNTEAFF	TGCAGTGCTAGAGGCGGCTCCTCGAACACTGAAGCTTTCTTT
TRBD2	once	TRBV20-1	18	TRBJ2-5	CSARDRLAGAYLQETQYF	TGCAGTGCTAGAGATCGCCTAGCGGGAGCGTACCTTCAAGAGACCCAGTACTTC
TRBD2	once	TRBV7-6	17	TRBJ2-2	CASSLSRLAGATGELFF	TGTGCCAGCAGCCTAAGTCGACTAGCGGGAGCGACCGGGGAGCTGTTTTTT
.	.	TRBV29-1	11	TRBJ2-2	CSGRSMGELFF	TGCAGCGGAAGAAGCATGGGGGAGCTGTTTTTT
.	.	TRBV5-1	16	TRBJ2-3	CASSLAAQRGADTQYF	TGCGCCAGCAGCTTGGCCGCTCAGCGAGGGGCAGATACGCAGTATTTT
.	many	TRBV5-1	11	TRBJ2-1	CASSLALEQFF	TGCGCCAGCAGCTTGGCCCTTGAGCAGTTCTTC
TRBD2	.	TRBV2	16	TRBJ2-4	CASSPTSGIAKNIQYF	TGTGCCAGCAGCCCGACTAGCGGGATAGCCAAAAACATTCAGTACTTC
.	.	TRBV20-1	13	TRBJ2-4	CSKRAAAKNIQYF	TGCAGTAAAAGGGCCGCAGCCAAAAACATTCAGTACTTC
TRBD1	.	TRBV29-1	14	TRBJ2-1	CSVGRDSSYNEQFF	TGCAGCGTTGGCCGGGACAGCTCCTACAATGAGCAGTTCTTC
TRBD1	.	TRBV2	16	TRBJ2-5	CASSEISDRGVETQYF	TGTGCCAGCAGTGAAATAAGCGACAGGGGGGTCGAGACCCAGTACTTC
.	many	TRBV4-1	17	TRBJ2-2	CASSQDLHGQRTGELFF	TGCGCCAGCAGCCAAGATTTACATGGGCAGAGAACCGGGGAGCTGTTTTTT
TRBD2	many	TRBV7-7	20	TRBJ2-1	CASSLEVGAGGSGRYNEQFF	TGTGCCAGCAGCTTAGAGGTCGGCGCGGGAGGGTCAGGGAGATACAATGAGCAGTTCTTC
.	few	TRBV29-1	13	TRBJ2-5	CSVRRDGGETQYF	TGCAGCGTTCGGCGGGATGGAGGAGAGACCCAGTACTTC
TRBD1	.	TRBV29-1	12	TRBJ1-2	CSALDREDGYTF	TGCAGCGCACTGGACAGGGAAGATGGCTACACCTTC
TRBD2	few	TRBV12-3/TRBV12-4	17	TRBJ2-5	CASRRTSGGSAEGTQYF	TGTGCCAGCAGGCGGACTAGCGGGGGGTCCGCTGAAGGGACCCAGTACTTC
.	many	TRBV15	16	TRBJ2-1	CATSRPGPAWDNEQFF	TGTGCCACCAGCCGACCTGGACCAGCTTGGGACAATGAGCAGTTCTTC
.	many	TRBV4-1	17	TRBJ2-3	CASSQEFLIHSTDTQYF	TGCGCCAGCAGCCAAGAATTTTTAATCCATAGCACAGATACGCAGTATTTT
TRBD2	few	TRBV10-3	14	TRBJ2-1	CAISSTSGLNEQFF	TGTGCCATCAGTAGCACTAGCGGACTCAATGAGCAGTTCTTC
TRBD1	few	TRBV6-4	16	TRBJ2-3	CASSKTGGLASDTQYF	TGTGCCAGCAGTAAGACAGGGGGCCTCGCGTCGGATACGCAGTATTTT
TRBD1	.	TRBV6-2/TRBV6-3	15	TRBJ1-6	CASSYGQAYNSPLHF	TGTGCCAGCAGCTACGGACAGGCCTATAATTCACCCCTCCACTTT
TRBD2	few	TRBV20-1	18	TRBJ2-1	CSAPPGLAGLSSYNEQFF	TGCAGTGCTCCCCCGGGACTAGCGGGGTTGAGCTCCTACAATGAGCAGTTCTTC
TRBD1	.	TRBV20-1	11	TRBJ1-5	CSAGDSQPQHF	TGCAGTGCTGGGGACAGCCAGCCCCAGCATTTT
.	many	TRBV7-9	14	TRBJ1-1	CASSLFGENTEAFF	TGTGCCAGCAGCTTATTCGGGGAGAACACTGAAGCTTTCTTT
TRBD2	few	TRBV24-1	17	TRBJ2-3	CATSDLPSTSESDTQYF	TGTGCCACCAGTGATTTGCCCTCCACTAGCGAGTCGGATACGCAGTATTTT
.	few	TRBV2	13	TRBJ2-1	CATTPRVFDEQFF	TGTGCCACCACCCCCAGGGTTTTTGATGAGCAGTTCTTC
.	.	TRBV20-1	17	TRBJ2-2	CSARGLPLEGRTGELFF	TGCAGTGCTAGAGGCCTCCCACTAGAGGGGCGCACCGGGGAGCTGTTTTTT
TRBD2	few	TRBV12-3/TRBV12-4	12	TRBJ2-1	CASSLSRTSGFF	TGTGCCAGCAGTTTATCTCGGACTAGCGGGTTCTTC
TRBD2	.	TRBV24-1	14	TRBJ2-1	CATSDPGSGNEQFF	TGTGCCACCAGTGACCCGGGTAGCGGGAATGAGCAGTTCTTC
.	many	TRBV12-3/TRBV12-4	15	TRBJ1-4	CASSSQDATNEKLFF	TGTGCCAGCAGTTCCCAGGACGCAACTAATGAAAAACTGTTTTTT
.	few	TRBV3-1	16	TRBJ2-1	CASSQLAIGSYNEQFF	TGTGCCAGCAGCCAGCTGGCCATTGGGTCCTACAATGAGCAGTTCTTC
.	few	TRBV15	13	TRBJ1-6	CATSRQGSSPLHF	TGTGCCACCAGCAGACAGGGAAGTTCACCCCTCCACTTT
.	few	TRBV15	18	TRBJ2-1	CATSRVQTRTNSYNEQFF	TGTGCCACCAGCAGAGTCCAAACTCGAACCAACTCCTACAATGAGCAGTTCTTC
TRBD2	few	TRBV19	13	TRBJ2-2	CAVLAGAPGELFF	TGTGCCGTGTTAGCGGGAGCGCCCGGGGAGCTGTTTTTT
.	many	TRBV6-1	15	TRBJ2-5	CASSPSLEVQETQYF	TGTGCCAGCAGCCCCTCTCTGGAGGTCCAAGAGACCCAGTACTTC
TRBD2	many	TRBV29-1	14	TRBJ2-3	CSSPGGGPQLTQYF	TGCAGCTCTCCGGGAGGGGGACCACAGTTGACGCAGTATTTT
TRBD1	few	TRBV7-6	19	TRBJ1-4	CASSLSSGTGVATNEKLFF	TGTGCCAGCAGCTTATCTAGCGGGACAGGGGTTGCAACTAATGAAAAACTGTTTTTT
.	few	TRBV6-5	16	TRBJ1-1	CASSYSGLIGLTEAFF	TGTGCCAGCAGTTACTCCGGCCTGATCGGGCTGACTGAAGCTTTCTTT
.	few	TRBV10-3	11	TRBJ1-2	CAITTGSGYTF	TGTGCCATCACCACAGGGAGCGGCTACACCTTC
.	many	TRBV20-1	12	TRBJ2-1	CSASRQNNEQFF	TGCAGTGCTTCACGACAGAACAATGAGCAGTTCTTC
.	.	TRBV6-5	17	TRBJ1-1	CASSYLAVGGGGTEAFF	TGTGCCAGCAGTTACTTGGCCGTGGGGGGAGGCGGTACTGAAGCTTTCTTT
.	.	TRBV5-6	12	TRBJ2-1	CASTGENNEQFF	TGTGCCAGCACAGGGGAAAACAATGAGCAGTTCTTC
.	.	TRBV6-1	14	TRBJ1-5	CASSEGSSNQPQHF	TGTGCCAGCAGTGAAGGTTCATCAAATCAGCCCCAGCATTTT
TRBD2	few	TRBV2	16	TRBJ2-2	CASSVTSGSGGGELFF	TGTGCCAGCAGTGTGACTAGCGGGAGTGGGGGCGGGGAGCTGTTTTTT
.	.	TRBV5-1	12	TRBJ2-1	CASSFASYEQFF	TGCGCCAGCAGCTTTGCCTCTTATGAGCAGTTCTTC
.	many	TRBV7-2	15	TRBJ2-1	CASSPDVYSYNEQFF	TGTGCCAGCAGCCCAGACGTCTACTCCTACAATGAGCAGTTCTTC
.	many	TRBV7-9	14	TRBJ2-5	CASSLAQSQETQYF	TGTGCCAGCAGCTTAGCGCAGAGTCAAGAGACCCAGTACTTC
.	.	TRBV6-5	12	TRBJ2-5	CASSYPHGTQYF	TGTGCCAGCAGTTACCCCCACGGGACCCAGTACTTC
TRBD2	few	TRBV5-1	14	TRBJ2-1	CANFNLAGGNEQFF	TGCGCCAACTTTAACCTAGCGGGGGGCAATGAGCAGTTCTTC
TRBD1	few	TRBV3-1	13	TRBJ2-6	CASSQAGTGASSF	TGTGCCAGCAGCCAAGCGGGGACAGGGGCCTCGTCTTTC
.	many	TRBV12-3/TRBV12-4	16	TRBJ2-2	CASTKGGHANTGELFF	TGTGCCAGCACCAAAGGGGGGCATGCGAACACCGGGGAGCTGTTTTTT
.	many	TRBV25-1	12	TRBJ2-1	CASTGQYNEQFF	TGCGCCAGTACTGGGCAGTACAATGAGCAGTTCTTC
.	few	TRBV11-2	16	TRBJ2-5	CASSLGALAHLKTQYF	TGTGCCAGCAGCTTAGGGGCGCTAGCGCATCTCAAGACCCAGTACTTC
.	many	TRBV7-9	13	TRBJ2-3	CATPGLPLDTQYF	TGTGCCACCCCGGGACTCCCCTTGGATACGCAGTATTTT